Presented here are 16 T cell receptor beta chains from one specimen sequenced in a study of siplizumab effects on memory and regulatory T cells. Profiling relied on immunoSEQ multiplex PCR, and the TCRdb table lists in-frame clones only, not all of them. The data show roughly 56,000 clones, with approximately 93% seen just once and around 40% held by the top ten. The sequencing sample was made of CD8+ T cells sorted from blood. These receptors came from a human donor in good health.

The CDR3 reads CASSLGTFTYNEQFF. The DNA for the CDR3 is TGTGCCAGCAGTTTAGGGACTTTTACCTACAATGAGCAGTTCTTC. The chain combines TRBV27 with TRBJ2-1; possibly TRBD2 for D (6 bases). CDR1 and CDR2 from the germline V gene are MNHEY and SMNVEV (reference sequence). Trimming pared 2 bases from V and 2 bases from J, leaving 10 bases between. The CDR3 spans 15 residues.

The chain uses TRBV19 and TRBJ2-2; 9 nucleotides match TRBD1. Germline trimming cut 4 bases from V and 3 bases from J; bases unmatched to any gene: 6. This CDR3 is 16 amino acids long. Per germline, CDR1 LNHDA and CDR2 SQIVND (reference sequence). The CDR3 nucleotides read TGTGCCAGTAGTACCGGGACAGGGCTAGACACCGGGGAGCTGTTTTTT. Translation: CASSTGTGLDTGELFF.

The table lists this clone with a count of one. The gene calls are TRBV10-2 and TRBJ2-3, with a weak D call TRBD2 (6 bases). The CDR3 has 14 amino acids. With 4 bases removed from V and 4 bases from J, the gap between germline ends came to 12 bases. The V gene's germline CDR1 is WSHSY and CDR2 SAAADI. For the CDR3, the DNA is TGCGCCAGCAGTGCGGCGGGACGACCAGATACGCAGTATTTT. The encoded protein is CASSAAGRPDTQYF.

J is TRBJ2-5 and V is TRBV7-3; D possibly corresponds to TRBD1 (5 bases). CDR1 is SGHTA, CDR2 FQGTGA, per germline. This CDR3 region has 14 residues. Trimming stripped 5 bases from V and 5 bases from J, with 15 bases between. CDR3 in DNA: TGTGCCAGCAGCCTTGCAGGGTATGAGGAGACCCAGTACTTC. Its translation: CASSLAGYEETQYF.

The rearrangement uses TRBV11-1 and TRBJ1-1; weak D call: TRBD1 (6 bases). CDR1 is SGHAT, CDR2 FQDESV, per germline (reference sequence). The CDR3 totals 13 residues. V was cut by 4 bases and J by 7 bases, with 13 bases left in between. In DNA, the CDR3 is TGTGCCAGCAGCTGGGGGACACAGCTTGAAGCTTTCTTT. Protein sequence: CASSWGTQLEAFF. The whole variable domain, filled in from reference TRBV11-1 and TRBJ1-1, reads EAEVAQSPRYKITEKSQAVAFWCDPISGHATLYWYRQILGQGPELLVQFQDESVVDDSQLPKDRFSAERLKGVDSTLKIQPAELGDSAMYLCASSWGTQLEAFFGQGTRLTVV.

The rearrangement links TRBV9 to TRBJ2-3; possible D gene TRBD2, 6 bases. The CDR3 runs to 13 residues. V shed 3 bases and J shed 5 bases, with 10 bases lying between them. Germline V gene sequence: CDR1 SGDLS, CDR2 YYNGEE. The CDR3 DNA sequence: TGTGCCAGCAGCGCCTCGGGAGAAGATACGCAGTATTTT. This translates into CASSASGEDTQYF. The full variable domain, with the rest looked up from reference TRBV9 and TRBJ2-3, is DSGVTQTPKHLITATGQRVTLRCSPRSGDLSVYWYQQSLDQGLQFLIQYYNGEERAKGNILERFSAQQFPDLHSELNLSSLELGDSALYFCASSASGEDTQYFGPGTRLTVL.

The CDR3 loop reads CASSLTGTDTYEQYF. Written as DNA, the CDR3 is TGTGCCAGCAGCCTAACCGGGACTGACACTTACGAGCAGTACTTC. The chain is built from TRBV7-8 and TRBJ2-7; possible D gene TRBD2, 6 bases. The germline V and J ends were trimmed by 5 bases and 4 bases, with 18 bases remaining between them. CDR3 size: 15 residues. Germline V gene lookup returns CDR1 SGHVS and CDR2 FQNEAQ.

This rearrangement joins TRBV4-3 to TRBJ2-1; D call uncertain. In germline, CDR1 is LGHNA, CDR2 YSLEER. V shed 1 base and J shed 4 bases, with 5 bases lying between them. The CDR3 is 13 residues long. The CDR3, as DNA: TGCGCCAGCAGCCAAGGACAATACAATGAGCAGTTCTTC. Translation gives CASSQGQYNEQFF.

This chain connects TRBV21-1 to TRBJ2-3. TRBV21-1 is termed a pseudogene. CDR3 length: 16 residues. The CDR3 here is CASSTPLVESTDTQYF. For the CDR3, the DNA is TGTGCCAGCAGCACCCCTTTGGTGGAAAGCACAGATACGCAGTATTTT.

The CDR3 reads CASSQFSSTDTQYF. The CDR3, as DNA: TGCGCCAGCAGCCAGTTTAGTAGCACAGATACGCAGTATTTT. The chain is built from TRBV4-1 and TRBJ2-3; D is unclear. CDR1 and CDR2 from the germline V gene are MGHRA and YSYEKL. With 3 bases removed from V and 0 bases from J, the gap between germline ends came to 7 bases. The CDR3 contains 14 residues.

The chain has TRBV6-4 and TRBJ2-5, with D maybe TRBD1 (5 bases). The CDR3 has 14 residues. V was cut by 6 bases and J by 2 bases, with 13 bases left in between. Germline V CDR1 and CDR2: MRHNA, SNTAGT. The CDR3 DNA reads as TGTGCCAGCAGAGAATCGACAGATCAAGAGACCCAGTACTTC. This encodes CASRESTDQETQYF.

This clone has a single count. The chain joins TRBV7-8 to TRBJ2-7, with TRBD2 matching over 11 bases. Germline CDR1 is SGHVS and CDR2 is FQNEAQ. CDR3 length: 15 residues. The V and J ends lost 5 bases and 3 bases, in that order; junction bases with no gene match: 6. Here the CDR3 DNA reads TGTGCCAGCAGCCTTAGCGGGAGGGCCATCTACGAGCAGTACTTC. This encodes CASSLSGRAIYEQYF.

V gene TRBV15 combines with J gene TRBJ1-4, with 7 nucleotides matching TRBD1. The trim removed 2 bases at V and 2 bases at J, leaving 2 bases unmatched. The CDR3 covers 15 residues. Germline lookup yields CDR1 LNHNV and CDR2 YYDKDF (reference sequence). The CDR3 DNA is TGTGCCACCAGCAGAACAGGGGCGACTAATGAAAAACTGTTTTTT. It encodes CATSRTGATNEKLFF. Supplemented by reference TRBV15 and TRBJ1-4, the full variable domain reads DAMVIQNPRYQVTQFGKPVTLSCSQTLNHNVMYWYQQKSSQAPKLLFHYYDKDFNNEADTPDNFQSRRPNTSFCFLDIRSPGLGDTAMYLCATSRTGATNEKLFFGSGTQLSVL.

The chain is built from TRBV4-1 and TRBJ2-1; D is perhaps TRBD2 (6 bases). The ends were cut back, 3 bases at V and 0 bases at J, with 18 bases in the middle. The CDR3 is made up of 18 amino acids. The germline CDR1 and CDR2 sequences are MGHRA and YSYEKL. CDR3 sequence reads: CASSQAVPGLSSYNEQFF. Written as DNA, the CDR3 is TGCGCCAGCAGCCAGGCTGTACCGGGACTCAGCTCCTACAATGAGCAGTTCTTC.

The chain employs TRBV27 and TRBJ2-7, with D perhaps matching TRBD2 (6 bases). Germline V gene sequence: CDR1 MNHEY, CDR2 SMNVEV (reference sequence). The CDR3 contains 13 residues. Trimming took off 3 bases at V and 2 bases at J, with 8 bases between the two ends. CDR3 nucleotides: TGTGCCAGCAGTTTCCGACTAGCCTACGAGCAGTACTTC. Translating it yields CASSFRLAYEQYF.

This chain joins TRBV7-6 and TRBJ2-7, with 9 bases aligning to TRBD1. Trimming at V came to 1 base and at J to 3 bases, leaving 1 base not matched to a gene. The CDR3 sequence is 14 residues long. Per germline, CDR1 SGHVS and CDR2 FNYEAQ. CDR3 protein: CASSLEGQGYEQYF. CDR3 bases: TGTGCCAGCAGCTTAGAGGGACAGGGCTACGAGCAGTACTTC.